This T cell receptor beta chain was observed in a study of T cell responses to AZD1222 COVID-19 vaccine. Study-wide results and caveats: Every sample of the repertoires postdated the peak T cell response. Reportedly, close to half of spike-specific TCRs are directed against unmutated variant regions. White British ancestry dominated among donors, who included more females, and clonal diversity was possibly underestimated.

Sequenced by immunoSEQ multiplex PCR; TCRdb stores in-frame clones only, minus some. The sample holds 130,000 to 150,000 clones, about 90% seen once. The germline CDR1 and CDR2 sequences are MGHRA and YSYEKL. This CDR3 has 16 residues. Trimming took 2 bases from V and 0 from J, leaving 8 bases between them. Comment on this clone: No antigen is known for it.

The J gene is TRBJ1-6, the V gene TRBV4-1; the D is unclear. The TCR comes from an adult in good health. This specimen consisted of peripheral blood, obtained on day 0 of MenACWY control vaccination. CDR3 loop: CASSQPRGSYNSPLHF. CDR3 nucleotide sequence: TGCGCCAGCAGCCAACCCAGAGGCTCCTATAATTCACCCCTCCACTTT.